These 21 T cell receptor beta chains were all obtained from the same sample, sequenced in a study of cytomegalovirus exposure and HLA in healthy donors. The PCR was carried out with 60 Vbeta primers and 13 Jbeta primers. Sequencing was performed with immunoSEQ multiplex PCR; in TCRdb, only in-frame clones are kept and a portion is missing. This sample has roughly 160,000 clones, with approximately 80% found just once. The specimen sequenced was PBMCs. These receptors originate from a man aged 30 to 45 in good health and CMV-seronegative.

The chain joins TRBV28 to TRBJ1-2, with 12 bases matching TRBD1. Germline loops: CDR1 MDHEN, CDR2 SYDVKM. This CDR3 is 14 amino acids long. V dropped 3 bases and J dropped 8; count of bases not matched to a gene: 4. The CDR3 DNA is TGTGCCAGCAGTTTGGGACAGGGGGCAGGGGGCTACACCTTC. Translating gives CASSLGQGAGGYTF.

The chain's CDR3 is CASRRGGTEAFF. DNA of the CDR3: TGTGCCAGCCGTCGGGGGGGCACTGAAGCTTTCTTT. The rearrangement uses TRBV7-8 and TRBJ1-1; D is possibly TRBD1 (5 bases). Germline CDR1 is SGHVS and CDR2 is FQNEAQ. The V and J ends lost 8 bases and 4 bases respectively, with 11 bases between them. The CDR3 loop spans 12 amino acids.

Remarks on this clone: A read error may produce the germline difference seen at one junction end. This chain joins TRBV19 and TRBJ2-3, with D possibly being TRBD1 (5 bases). Germline CDR1 and CDR2: LNHDA and SQIVND (reference sequence). The CDR3 has 19 amino acids. The CDR3 bases are TGTGCCAGTAGTGTAGAAGTATACCGTCAAAGGGGCCGGCGAGATACGCAGTATTTT. Translated: CASSVEVYRQRGRRDTQYF.

The chain employs TRBV6-5 and TRBJ1-4; no definite D call. V shed 3 bases and J shed 8 bases, with 10 bases lying between them. The CDR3 is 13 amino acids. Germline CDR1 MNHEY, CDR2 SVGAGI. The CDR3 sequence is CASSYSAREKLFF. The CDR3 nucleotides are TGTGCCAGCAGTTATAGCGCGAGGGAAAAACTGTTTTTT.

The chain links TRBV27 to TRBJ2-7, with a possible D match to TRBD1 (5 bases). Trimming pared 7 bases from V and 6 bases from J, leaving 16 bases between. This CDR3 is built from 13 residues. Looked up from germline, CDR1 is MNHEY and CDR2 is SMNVEV (reference sequence). CDR3 sequence: CASTARIQGEQYF. The DNA of the CDR3 is TGTGCCAGCACAGCGAGGATTCAGGGCGAGCAGTACTTC.

The chain combines TRBV14 with TRBJ1-4, with a tentative D call TRBD1 (5 bases). Trimming took 4 bases from V and 8 from J, leaving 20 bases between them. Germline V gene sequence: CDR1 SGHDN, CDR2 FVKESK. This CDR3 region has 16 residues. In nucleotides, the CDR3 is TGTGCCAGCAGCCCAATCAGTCGCAGGGATGAGGAAAAACTGTTTTTT. Amino acid sequence: CASSPISRRDEEKLFF.

Written as DNA, the CDR3 is TGTGCCAGTAGGCTACAGGGGGCGCGTGCCGAGCAGTACTTC. Translated: CASRLQGARAEQYF. The chain recombines TRBV19 with TRBJ2-7; 9 positions agree with TRBD1. The germline CDR1 and CDR2 sequences are LNHDA and SQIVND (reference sequence). The CDR3 totals 14 residues. V shed 6 bases, J shed 6 bases, and the junction held 9 bases outside the gene matches. The full variable domain, with the rest looked up from reference TRBV19 and TRBJ2-7, is DGGITQSPKYLFRKEGQNVTLSCEQNLNHDAMYWYRQDPGQGLRLIYYSQIVNDFQKGDIAEGYSVSREKKESFPLTVTSAQKNPTAFYLCASRLQGARAEQYFGPGTRLTVT.

This sequence joins TRBV29-1 and TRBJ1-2, with D maybe TRBD1 (5 bases). V was cut by 2 bases and J by 2 bases, with 12 bases left in between. Germline V gene sequence: CDR1 SQVTM, CDR2 ANQGSEA. This CDR3 comprises 14 residues. The DNA of the CDR3 is TGCAGCGTTGAATCCCAGGGTTTAAACTATGGCTACACCTTC. As protein: CSVESQGLNYGYTF.

The CDR3 loop reads CASSIGLAALRETQYF. Written as DNA, the CDR3 is TGTGCCAGCAGCATTGGACTAGCGGCCCTTAGAGAGACCCAGTACTTC. The chain links TRBV9 to TRBJ2-5; 10 bases match TRBD2. V shed 4 bases and J 4 bases; nucleotides not matched to a gene: 10. The CDR3 is made up of 16 amino acids. The germline V gene has CDR1 SGDLS and CDR2 YYNGEE.

To note about this clone: The germline gene is not matched at one end of the junction; a read error may be the cause. This CDR3 is CSSSSQGGTEAFF. The CDR3 DNA reads TGTTCCAGCAGCTCTCAGGGTGGCACTGAAGCTTTCTTT. The chain combines TRBV7-9 with TRBJ1-1; maybe TRBD1 (5 bases). The CDR3 is 13 amino acids. Germline V gene lookup returns CDR1 SEHNR and CDR2 FQNEAQ (reference sequence).

This clone occurred a few times. The V call is TRBV18, the J call TRBJ2-7; 9 bases align to TRBD2. This CDR3 has 16 residues. V gave up 3 bases and J gave up 5 bases; unmatched junction bases: 11. Germline assignment: CDR1 KGHSH and CDR2 LQKENI. The CDR3 nucleotides read TGTGCCAGCTCACCGTTGAGCGGGAGGACTGACAACGAGCAGTACTTC. Translation gives CASSPLSGRTDNEQYF.

The chain carries TRBV30 and TRBJ2-2, with D perhaps matching TRBD1 (5 bases). This CDR3 region has 15 residues. Trimming shortened V by 7 bases and J by 5 bases, and 20 bases separated the two germline ends. Germline values: CDR1 GTSNPN, CDR2 SVGIG (reference sequence). CDR3 residues: CASSRRQGRTGELFF. The CDR3 DNA is TGTGCCTCTTCCCGTCGGCAGGGCCGGACCGGGGAGCTGTTTTTT.

J is TRBJ2-3 and V is TRBV6-6; possibly TRBD2 for D (7 bases). The CDR3 length is 14 residues. V was pared by 10 bases and J by 1 base, with 15 bases between. Germline values: CDR1 MNHNY, CDR2 SVGAGI (reference sequence). The CDR3 DNA sequence: TGTGCCACCGAAGGCGGGGGCCGCACAGATACGCAGTATTTT. Its translation: CATEGGGRTDTQYF.

Only one count was recorded for this clone. The rearrangement joins TRBV10-3 to TRBJ2-3; perhaps TRBD1 as D (5 bases). Trimming removed 8 bases from V and 14 bases from J, with 17 bases in between. This CDR3 spans 11 amino acids. Germline V lookup: CDR1 ENHRY, CDR2 SYGVKD. DNA for the CDR3: TGTGCCATCGCGGACACTTCAAGTTGGTATTTT. Translation: CAIADTSSWYF.

This chain uses TRBV10-3 with TRBJ1-2; D is possibly TRBD1 (6 bases). Germline CDR1 and CDR2: ENHRY and SYGVKD. The CDR3 loop spans 12 amino acids. Trimming removed 10 bases from V and 6 bases from J, with 15 bases in between. The CDR3, as DNA: TGTGCCAGCGCCCAGGGGCTGGATGGCTACACCTTC. Amino acids: CASAQGLDGYTF.

Worth noting for this clone: An end of the junction differs from the germline gene, which may be a read error. The chain combines TRBV7-9 with TRBJ1-3, with a tentative D call TRBD1 (6 bases). The CDR3 is made up of 15 amino acids. CDR1 is SEHNR and CDR2 is FQNEAQ in the germline V gene (reference sequence). The CDR3 protein is CSSSPPRGPGNTIYF. CDR3 DNA: TGTTCCAGCAGCCCGCCCAGGGGACCAGGAAACACCATATATTTT.

This chain joins TRBV5-6 and TRBJ2-4; TRBD2 matches 8 bases. Germline lookup yields CDR1 SGHDT and CDR2 YYEEEE. The CDR3 sequence is 15 residues long. The junction had 4 bases not matched to a gene; V was cut back by 4 bases and J by 1 base. In DNA, the CDR3 is TGTGCCAGCAGCCCCCGGGAGGGGGCCAAAAACATTCAGTACTTC. Translating gives CASSPREGAKNIQYF.

This chain connects TRBV28 to TRBJ2-1; tentatively, D is TRBD2 (5 bases). This CDR3 region has 13 residues. Germline CDR1 MDHEN, CDR2 SYDVKM. Trimming pared 1 base from V and 8 bases from J, leaving 9 bases between. The CDR3 DNA reads as TGTGCCAGCAGTTTATTAGCGTTGGATGAGCAGTTCTTC. It is translated as CASSLLALDEQFF.

The V gene is TRBV28, the J gene TRBJ1-2, with D uncertain. In germline, CDR1 is MDHEN, CDR2 SYDVKM. This CDR3 region has 14 residues. The V gene lost 0 bases and the J gene lost 0 bases, with 5 bases spanning the gap. CDR3 protein: CASSLWGANYGYTF. CDR3 DNA: TGTGCCAGCAGTTTATGGGGAGCTAACTATGGCTACACCTTC.

As regards this clone: At the DNA level, this CDR3 is encoded by other sequences in the same sample as well. The V and J genes are TRBV7-9 and TRBJ2-3; D is uncertain. The germline V gene has CDR1 SEHNR and CDR2 FQNEAQ (reference sequence). Trimming took 0 bases from V and 4 from J, leaving 5 bases between them. The CDR3 consists of 13 residues. CDR3 residues: CASSLASPDTQYF. CDR3 bases: TGTGCCAGCAGCTTAGCGAGCCCAGATACGCAGTATTTT. The entire variable domain, with the rest obtained from reference TRBV7-9 and TRBJ2-3, is as follows: DTGVSQNPRHKITKRGQNVTFRCDPISEHNRLYWYRQTLGQGPEFLTYFQNEAQLEKSRLLSDRFSAERPKGSFSTLEIQRTEQGDSAMYLCASSLASPDTQYFGPGTRLTVL.

This chain links TRBV19 with TRBJ1-2, with a tentative D call TRBD1 (5 bases). The CDR3 has 15 residues. Deletions cut 7 bases from V and 0 bases from J, with 15 bases between. Germline V gene data show CDR1 as LNHDA and CDR2 as SQIVND (reference sequence). CDR3 DNA: TGTGCCAGTAACCTCGGAACAGGAGCTAACTATGGCTACACCTTC. As protein: CASNLGTGANYGYTF.